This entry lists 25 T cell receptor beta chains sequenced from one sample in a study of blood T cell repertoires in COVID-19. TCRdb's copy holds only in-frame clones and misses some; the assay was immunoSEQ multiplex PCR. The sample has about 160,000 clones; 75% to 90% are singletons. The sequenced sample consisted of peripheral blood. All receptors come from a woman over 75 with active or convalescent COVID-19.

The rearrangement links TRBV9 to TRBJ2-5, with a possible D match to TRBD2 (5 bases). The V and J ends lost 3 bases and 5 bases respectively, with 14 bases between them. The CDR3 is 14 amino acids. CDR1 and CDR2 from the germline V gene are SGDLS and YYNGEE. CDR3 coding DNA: TGTGCCAGCAGCGGTAGCGTCCCGTCGGAGACCCAGTACTTC. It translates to CASSGSVPSETQYF. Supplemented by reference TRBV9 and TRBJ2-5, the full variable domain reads DSGVTQTPKHLITATGQRVTLRCSPRSGDLSVYWYQQSLDQGLQFLIQYYNGEERAKGNILERFSAQQFPDLHSELNLSSLELGDSALYFCASSGSVPSETQYFGPGTRLLVL.

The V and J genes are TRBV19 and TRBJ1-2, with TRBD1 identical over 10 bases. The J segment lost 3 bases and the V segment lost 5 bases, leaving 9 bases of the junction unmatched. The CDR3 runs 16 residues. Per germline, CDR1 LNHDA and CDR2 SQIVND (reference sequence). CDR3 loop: CASSVTGGSSYYGYTF. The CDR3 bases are TGTGCCAGTAGTGTGACAGGGGGCTCTTCTTACTATGGCTACACCTTC.

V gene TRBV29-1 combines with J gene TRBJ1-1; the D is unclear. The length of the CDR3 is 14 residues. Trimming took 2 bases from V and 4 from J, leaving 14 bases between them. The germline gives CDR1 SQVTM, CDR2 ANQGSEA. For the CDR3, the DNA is TGCAGCGTTGAAAATCTAGGAGCGGTCACTGAAGCTTTCTTT. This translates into CSVENLGAVTEAFF.

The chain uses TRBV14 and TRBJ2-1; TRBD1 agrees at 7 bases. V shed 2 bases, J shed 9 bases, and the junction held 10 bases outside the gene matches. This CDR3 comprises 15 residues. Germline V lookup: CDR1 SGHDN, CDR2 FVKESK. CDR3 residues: CASSQHRGQAPEQFF. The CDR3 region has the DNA TGTGCCAGCAGCCAACACCGAGGACAGGCCCCTGAGCAGTTCTTC.

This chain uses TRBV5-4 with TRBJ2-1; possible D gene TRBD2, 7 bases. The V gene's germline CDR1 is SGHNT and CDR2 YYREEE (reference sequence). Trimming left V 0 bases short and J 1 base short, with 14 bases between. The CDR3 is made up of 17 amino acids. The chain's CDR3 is CASSLGGGKPSYNEQFF. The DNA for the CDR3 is TGTGCCAGCAGCTTGGGCGGGGGCAAACCTTCCTACAATGAGCAGTTCTTC.

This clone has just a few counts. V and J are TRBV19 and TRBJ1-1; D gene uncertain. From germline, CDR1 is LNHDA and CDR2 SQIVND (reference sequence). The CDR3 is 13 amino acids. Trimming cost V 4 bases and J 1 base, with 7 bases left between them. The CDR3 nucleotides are TGTGCCAGTAGTAACTACAAGAACACTGAAGCTTTCTTT. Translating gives CASSNYKNTEAFF.

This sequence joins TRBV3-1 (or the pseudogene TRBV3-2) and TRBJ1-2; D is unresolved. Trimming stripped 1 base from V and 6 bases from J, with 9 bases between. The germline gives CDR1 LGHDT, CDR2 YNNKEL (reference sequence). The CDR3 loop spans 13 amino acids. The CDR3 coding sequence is TGTGCCAGCAGCCAAGGCGTCGCGCATGGCTACACCTTC. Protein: CASSQGVAHGYTF.

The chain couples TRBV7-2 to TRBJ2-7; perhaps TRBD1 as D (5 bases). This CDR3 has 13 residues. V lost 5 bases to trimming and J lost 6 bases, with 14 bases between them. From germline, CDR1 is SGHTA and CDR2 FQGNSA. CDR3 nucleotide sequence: TGTGCCAGCAGCGCCAGGGAAAAAGGCGAGCAGTACTTC. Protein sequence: CASSAREKGEQYF.

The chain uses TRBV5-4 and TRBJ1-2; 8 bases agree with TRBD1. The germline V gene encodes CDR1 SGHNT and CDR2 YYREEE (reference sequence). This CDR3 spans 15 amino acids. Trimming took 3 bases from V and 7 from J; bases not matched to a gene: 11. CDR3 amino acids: CASSWGQARTGGYTF. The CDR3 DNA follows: TGTGCCAGCAGCTGGGGACAGGCCCGAACGGGTGGCTACACCTTC.

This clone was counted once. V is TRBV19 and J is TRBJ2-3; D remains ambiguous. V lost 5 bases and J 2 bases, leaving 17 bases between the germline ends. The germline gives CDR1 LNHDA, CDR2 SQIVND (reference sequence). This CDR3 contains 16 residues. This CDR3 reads CASSANRAGFTDTQYF. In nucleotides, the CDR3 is TGTGCCAGTAGTGCGAACAGAGCAGGTTTCACAGATACGCAGTATTTT.

In nucleotides, the CDR3 is TGCAGCGCCTCTAGGGACACCCAGCGGACTGAAGCTTTCTTT. Translation gives CSASRDTQRTEAFF. The chain recombines TRBV29-1 with TRBJ1-1; the D gene is possibly TRBD1 (6 bases). The length of the CDR3 is 14 residues. V was pared by 7 bases and J by 5 bases, with 20 bases between. CDR1 and CDR2 (germline): SQVTM, ANQGSEA.

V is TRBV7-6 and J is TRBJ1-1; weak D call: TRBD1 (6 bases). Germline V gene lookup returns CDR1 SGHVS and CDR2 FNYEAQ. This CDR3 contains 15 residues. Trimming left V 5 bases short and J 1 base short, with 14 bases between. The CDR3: CASSPRTAGNTEAFF. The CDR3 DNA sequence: TGTGCCAGCAGCCCACGGACAGCAGGGAACACTGAAGCTTTCTTT.

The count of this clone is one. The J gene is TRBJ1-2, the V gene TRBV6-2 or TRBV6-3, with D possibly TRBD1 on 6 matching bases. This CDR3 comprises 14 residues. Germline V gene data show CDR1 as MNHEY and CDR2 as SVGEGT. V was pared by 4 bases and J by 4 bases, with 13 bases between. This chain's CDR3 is CASSSVGGAYGYTF. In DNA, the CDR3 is TGTGCCAGCAGTTCCGTAGGGGGTGCCTATGGCTACACCTTC.

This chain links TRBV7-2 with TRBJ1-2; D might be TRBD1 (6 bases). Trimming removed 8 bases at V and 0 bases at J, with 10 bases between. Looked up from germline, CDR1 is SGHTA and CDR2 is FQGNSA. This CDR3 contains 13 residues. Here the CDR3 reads CASLQGANYGYTF. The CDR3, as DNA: TGTGCCAGCTTACAGGGAGCTAACTATGGCTACACCTTC.

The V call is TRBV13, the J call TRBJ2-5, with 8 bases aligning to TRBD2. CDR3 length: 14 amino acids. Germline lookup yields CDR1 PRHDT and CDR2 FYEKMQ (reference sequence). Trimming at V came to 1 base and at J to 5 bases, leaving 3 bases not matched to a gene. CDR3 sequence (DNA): TGTGCCAGCAGCTTAGCGGGGGGGCTGGAGACCCAGTACTTC. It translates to CASSLAGGLETQYF.

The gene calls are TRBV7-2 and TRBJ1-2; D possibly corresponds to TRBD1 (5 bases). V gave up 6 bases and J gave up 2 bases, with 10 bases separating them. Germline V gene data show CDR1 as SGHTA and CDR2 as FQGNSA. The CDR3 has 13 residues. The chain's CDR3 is CASSETANYGYTF. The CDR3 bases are TGTGCCAGCAGTGAGACAGCGAACTATGGCTACACCTTC.

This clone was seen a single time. The CDR3 protein is CASSYSLAYRGNEQFF. In nucleotides, the CDR3 is TGTGCCAGCAGTTACTCCTTAGCGTACCGGGGCAATGAGCAGTTCTTC. This rearrangement joins TRBV6-5 to TRBJ2-1; TRBD2 might be the D (5 bases). Germline assignment: CDR1 MNHEY and CDR2 SVGAGI. V was shortened by 0 bases and J by 6 bases, with 15 bases between the two germline ends. The CDR3 is made up of 16 amino acids.

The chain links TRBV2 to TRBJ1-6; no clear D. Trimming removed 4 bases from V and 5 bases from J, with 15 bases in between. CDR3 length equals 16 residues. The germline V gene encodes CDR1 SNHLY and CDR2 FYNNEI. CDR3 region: CASSVPADTHNSPLHF. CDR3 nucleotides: TGTGCCAGCAGTGTGCCAGCCGACACTCATAATTCACCCCTCCACTTT.

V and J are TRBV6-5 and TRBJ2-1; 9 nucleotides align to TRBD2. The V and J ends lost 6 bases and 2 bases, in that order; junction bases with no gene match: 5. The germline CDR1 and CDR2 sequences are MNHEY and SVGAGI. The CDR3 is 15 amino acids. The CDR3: CASSVAGATYNEQFF. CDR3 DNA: TGTGCCAGCAGCGTAGCGGGGGCCACCTACAATGAGCAGTTCTTC.

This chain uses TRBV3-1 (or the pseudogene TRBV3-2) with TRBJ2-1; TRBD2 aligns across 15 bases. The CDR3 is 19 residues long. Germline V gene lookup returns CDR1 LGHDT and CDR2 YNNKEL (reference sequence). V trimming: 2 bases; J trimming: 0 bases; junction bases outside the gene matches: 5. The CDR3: CASSQPGLAGGRSYNEQFF. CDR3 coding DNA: TGTGCCAGCAGCCAACCGGGACTAGCGGGGGGACGCTCCTACAATGAGCAGTTCTTC.

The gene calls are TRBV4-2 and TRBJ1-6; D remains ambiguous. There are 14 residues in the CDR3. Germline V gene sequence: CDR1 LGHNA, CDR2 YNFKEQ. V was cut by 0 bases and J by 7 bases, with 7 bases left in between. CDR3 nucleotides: TGTGCCAGCAGCCAAGAATACGCGAATTCACCCCTCCACTTT. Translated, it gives CASSQEYANSPLHF.

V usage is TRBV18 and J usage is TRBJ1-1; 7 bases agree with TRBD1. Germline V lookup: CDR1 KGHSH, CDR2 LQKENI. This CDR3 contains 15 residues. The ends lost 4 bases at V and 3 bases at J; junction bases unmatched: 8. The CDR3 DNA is TGTGCCAGCTCACTAAGACAGGGAGTGGACACTGAAGCTTTCTTT. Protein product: CASSLRQGVDTEAFF.

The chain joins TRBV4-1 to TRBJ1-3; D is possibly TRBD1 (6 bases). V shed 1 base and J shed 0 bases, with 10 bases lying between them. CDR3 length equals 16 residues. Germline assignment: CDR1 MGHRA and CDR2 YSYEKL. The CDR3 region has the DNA TGCGCCAGCAGCCAAGTCACAGGGATCTCTGGAAACACCATATATTTT. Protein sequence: CASSQVTGISGNTIYF.

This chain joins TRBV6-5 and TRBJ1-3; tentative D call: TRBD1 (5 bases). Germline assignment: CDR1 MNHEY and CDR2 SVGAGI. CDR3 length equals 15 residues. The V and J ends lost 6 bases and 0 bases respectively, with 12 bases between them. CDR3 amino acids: CASRPPGGSGNTIYF. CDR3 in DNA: TGTGCCAGCAGACCCCCGGGGGGCTCTGGAAACACCATATATTTT.

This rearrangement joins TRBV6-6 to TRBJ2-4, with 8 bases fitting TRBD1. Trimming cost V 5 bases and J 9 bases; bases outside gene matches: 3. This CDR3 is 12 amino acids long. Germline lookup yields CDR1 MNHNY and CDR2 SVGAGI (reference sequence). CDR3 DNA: TGTGCCAGCAGTCAACAGGGGGGCATTCAGTACTTC. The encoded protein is CASSQQGGIQYF.